This T cell receptor (beta chain) was obtained from a study of CD8 T cells in Susac syndrome. Regarding this clonotype: Its target is not known.

Control patients had untreated stable or active relapsing-remitting multiple sclerosis by revised McDonald criteria. The CD8+ and CD4+ T cells were isolated magnetically using a negative isolation approach, whereas the TEMRA cells were enriched by FACS. The study, taken as a whole, reports: Individuals included in the TCR sequencing and HLA analysis were acknowledged by the study to be relatively few in number.

V was clipped by 0 bases and J by 5 bases, with 12 bases between them. Looked up from germline, CDR1 is SGDLS and CDR2 is YYNGEE. CDR3 length: 15 residues. RNA in amounts of about 0.45 to 1 ug was reverse transcribed with random hexamers. Amplification of TCR beta CDR3 across 54 Vbeta and 13 Jbeta was performed with immunoSEQ multiplex PCR. A single record per CDR3 protein comes from TCRdb applying MiXCR to the immunoSEQ multiplex PCR reads. The sample has about 430,000 distinct CDR3 sequences, 85% to 90% seen once. This TCR came from a human donor with multiple sclerosis. Source material: CD8+ T cells from PBMCs. This chain joins TRBV9 and TRBJ2-1, with D possibly TRBD2 on 5 matching bases. The CDR3 region has the DNA TGTGCCAGCAGCGTAGAGTCGGACTTCGACAATGAGCAGTTCTTC. It specifies CASSVESDFDNEQFF.